The rows below give T cell receptor beta chains drawn from one sample of a study of T-cell reconstitution after alpha-beta-depleted transplantation in children. TCRdb re-derived calls from the PCR reads in MiXCR, one entry per CDR3 protein. The table has about 540,000 distinct CDR3 sequences, around 20% seen once. The material sequenced was PBMCs from the stem cell graft donor, taken from the stem cell graft. Every receptor here comes from a human donor who donated a stem cell graft to a child with acute lymphoblastic leukemia. Each CDR3 is given with its conserved first and last residue. The D gene is left open where the match is weak. Clone sizes are given selectively: once, few, many, or a class where the clone is expanded.

TRBJ1-5 | TRBV12-3/TRBV12-4 | NA | NA | TGTGCCAGCAGTTTACATCAGCCCCAGCATTTT | CASSLHQPQHF
TRBJ2-7 | TRBV29-1 | NA | NA | TGCAGCGTTGAAGGGGGGAGGCTGTCCTACGAGCAGTACTTC | CSVEGGRLSYEQYF
TRBJ2-1 | TRBV30 | NA | NA | TGTGCCTGGAGGACGGCCTCGAGCTCCTACAATGAGCAGTTCTTC | CAWRTASSSYNEQFF
TRBJ2-7 | TRBV5-1 | TRBD2 | few | TGCGCCAGCAGCACACGGACTAGCGGGGGGTACGAGCAGTACTTC | CASSTRTSGGYEQYF
TRBJ2-7 | TRBV11-2 | NA | NA | TGTGCCAGCAGCTTATTACGCGGCGGGACCCCTCCCTACGAGCAGTACTTC | CASSLLRGGTPPYEQYF
TRBJ2-7 | TRBV4-1 | NA | NA | TGCGCCAGCAGCCAATGGACCGGGGCCTACGAGCAGTACTTC | CASSQWTGAYEQYF
TRBJ2-3 | TRBV7-9 | NA | few | TGTGCCAGCAGCTTGGACTTCACCCTGACAGATACGCAGTATTTT | CASSLDFTLTDTQYF
TRBJ2-7 | TRBV5-1 | NA | NA | TGCGCCAGCAGCTTGGTATTGTTGAGTAGGGGCTCCTACGAGCAGTACTTC | CASSLVLLSRGSYEQYF
TRBJ2-6 | TRBV5-6 | TRBD1 | few | TGTGCCAGCAGCTCCTATGGACAGGGCCCTTCGACTGGGGCCAACGTCCTGACTTTC | CASSSYGQGPSTGANVLTF
TRBJ2-3 | TRBV12-3/TRBV12-4 | NA | NA | TGTGCCAGCAGTTTTGGGGCGGGGTACACAGATACGCAGTATTTT | CASSFGAGYTDTQYF
TRBJ2-3 | TRBV15 | NA | few | TGTGCCACCATGAGCGGGTTAATCACAGATACGCAGTATTTT | CATMSGLITDTQYF
TRBJ2-3 | TRBV5-6 | TRBD2 | few | TGTGCCAGCAGCAGGACTAGCGGGAGCCTAAGCACAGATACGCAGTATTTT | CASSRTSGSLSTDTQYF
TRBJ2-7 | TRBV18 | NA | few | TGTGCCAGCTCACCACCAGTCCGGACACACTACGAGCAGTACTTC | CASSPPVRTHYEQYF
TRBJ2-1 | TRBV6-1 | NA | few | TGTGCCACCGGGGGATGGGTGGGCAATGAGCAGTTCTTC | CATGGWVGNEQFF
TRBJ1-5 | TRBV5-5 | NA | many | TGTGCCAGCAGCTTCCGGGACAATAATCAGCCCCAGCATTTT | CASSFRDNNQPQHF
TRBJ2-1 | TRBV20-1 | TRBD2 | NA | TGCAGTGCTACCGGGGGGGAGGGGCAGTACAATGAGCAGTTCTTC | CSATGGEGQYNEQFF
TRBJ2-2 | TRBV5-1 | NA | NA | TGCGCCAGCAGCTTATGGGGAGAAAACACCGGGGAGCTGTTTTTT | CASSLWGENTGELFF
TRBJ2-2 | TRBV11-3 | TRBD2 | NA | TGTGCCAGCAGCCCGGGGGGAGCCGGGGAGCTGTTTTTT | CASSPGGAGELFF
TRBJ2-3 | TRBV12-3/TRBV12-4 | NA | few | TGTGCCAGCAGTTTAAGAGAGGGAGATACGCAGTATTTT | CASSLREGDTQYF
TRBJ1-3 | TRBV11-2 | NA | NA | TGTGCCAGCAGCTTAGCCGGGGGGATAACCGGAAACACCATATATTTT | CASSLAGGITGNTIYF
TRBJ2-7 | TRBV20-1 | NA | NA | TGCTGTGCTAGAGATCGCTGGGCAGGAGACTCCTACGAGCAGTACTTC | CCARDRWAGDSYEQYF
TRBJ2-5 | TRBV4-2 | TRBD1 | NA | TGTGCCAGCCGGACAGGGCCTGGGGTCAGTGAGACCCAGTACTTC | CASRTGPGVSETQYF
TRBJ2-3 | TRBV29-1 | TRBD2 | NA | TGCAGCGTTGAAGAGGCGGGAGTTCAAGATACGCAGTATTTT | CSVEEAGVQDTQYF
TRBJ2-5 | TRBV20-1 | NA | NA | TGCAGTGCCACCCACGGGGGAAAGACCCAGTACTTC | CSATHGGKTQYF
TRBJ2-7 | TRBV3-1 | TRBD2 | NA | TGTGCCAGCAGCCAAGAAATCGCTAGCGGGATCGAGCAGTACTTC | CASSQEIASGIEQYF
TRBJ2-2 | TRBV6-1 | TRBD2 | few | TGTGCCAGCAGGAGGACTAGCGGGAGTAGCGGCGGGGAGCTGTTTTTT | CASRRTSGSSGGELFF
TRBJ2-7 | TRBV5-1 | NA | NA | TGCGCCAGCAGCTTGGTAGGGCAGGGAAACCGCGAGCAGTACTTC | CASSLVGQGNREQYF
TRBJ2-3 | TRBV7-2 | NA | many | TGTGCCAGCAGCTTAGTAACAAGGGATACGCAGTATTTT | CASSLVTRDTQYF
TRBJ2-1 | TRBV7-9 | NA | NA | TGTGCCAGCAGCTGGCCCGGAGGGAAAGCCGATGAGCAGTTCTTC | CASSWPGGKADEQFF
TRBJ2-1 | TRBV20-1 | TRBD2 | few | TGCAGTGCTAGACGCCCACCCCTAGCGGGTAGGATCGGCAATGAGCAGTTCTTC | CSARRPPLAGRIGNEQFF
TRBJ1-1 | TRBV27 | TRBD1 | few | TGTGCCAGCAGTTTATACCAGGGGGCGCCTCGCACTGAAGCTTTCTTT | CASSLYQGAPRTEAFF
TRBJ2-7 | TRBV4-1 | TRBD1 | few | TGCGCCAGCAGCCAGGCCGGGACAGGGTTTCGCGAGCAGTACTTC | CASSQAGTGFREQYF
TRBJ2-7 | TRBV29-1 | NA | few | TGCAGCGTTCAACACGATTCCGGCTACGAGCAGTACTTC | CSVQHDSGYEQYF
TRBJ2-1 | TRBV20-1 | TRBD2 | few | TGCAGTGCTAGGGAGAGCGGGAGGGTTCCTCACGAGCAGTTCTTC | CSARESGRVPHEQFF
TRBJ2-7 | TRBV5-6 | NA | NA | TGTGCCAGCAGCTTGGCAGGCGCCTTAAGCTCCTACGAGCAGTACTTC | CASSLAGALSSYEQYF
TRBJ2-6 | TRBV5-1 | NA | few | TGCGCCAGCAGCTTGGTGGCCTCGGATGCCGTCTCTGGGGCCAACGTCCTGACTTTC | CASSLVASDAVSGANVLTF
TRBJ1-1 | TRBV12-3/TRBV12-4 | NA | few | TGTGCCAGCAGGAGCGGGACGAACACTGAAGCTTTCTTT | CASRSGTNTEAFF
TRBJ1-5 | TRBV20-1 | TRBD1 | NA | TGCAGTGCTAGAGATTTTGGCAGGGGGCTAGGACAGCCCCAGCATTTT | CSARDFGRGLGQPQHF
TRBJ1-1 | TRBV6-1 | NA | once | TGTGCCAGCAGACTACTAAGCCGAGTTTACACTGAAGCTTTCTTT | CASRLLSRVYTEAFF
TRBJ2-7 | TRBV12-3/TRBV12-4 | NA | few | TGTGCCAGCAGTTTTAGACGAGTCAACGAGCAGTACTTC | CASSFRRVNEQYF
TRBJ2-5 | TRBV7-9 | TRBD1 | few | TGTGCCAGCAGCTCAGGACAGGGGGCATGGGAGACCCAGTACTTC | CASSSGQGAWETQYF
TRBJ2-7 | TRBV7-2 | NA | few | TGTGCCAGCAGCTTAATCGGCGCGGGACCTCCTTACGAGCAGTACTTC | CASSLIGAGPPYEQYF
TRBJ2-1 | TRBV12-3/TRBV12-4 | NA | NA | TGTGCCAGCACCCCTTCCTATGAGCAGTTCTTC | CASTPSYEQFF
TRBJ2-2 | TRBV12-3/TRBV12-4 | NA | NA | TGTGCCAGCAGCCTTCTAGGACAACCGAACACCGGGGAGCTGTTTTTT | CASSLLGQPNTGELFF
TRBJ2-7 | TRBV4-2 | TRBD1 | few | TGTGCCAGCAGCCCAAGCGGACAGGGGCCCTACGAGCAGTACTTC | CASSPSGQGPYEQYF
TRBJ2-3 | TRBV7-9 | NA | NA | TGTGCCAGCAGCTTCCATCTCGGGGGACCCCCCACAGATACGCAGTATTTT | CASSFHLGGPPTDTQYF
TRBJ2-3 | TRBV12-3/TRBV12-4 | NA | NA | TGTGCCAGCAGTCGGGCGGGACAGCTAGATACGCAGTATTTT | CASSRAGQLDTQYF
TRBJ2-1 | TRBV24-1 | NA | few | TGTGCCACCAGTGATTCACCGACAGGAACCTACAATGAGCAGTTCTTC | CATSDSPTGTYNEQFF
TRBJ2-7 | TRBV6-9 | NA | few | TGTGCCAGCAGTTACCTAACCGAGGACGGACCCACTTCCTACGAGCAGTACTTC | CASSYLTEDGPTSYEQYF
TRBJ1-5 | TRBV7-8 | NA | few | TGTGCCAGCAGCTTAGCAGGGGGACCCCAGCCCCAGCATTTT | CASSLAGGPQPQHF
TRBJ2-7 | TRBV5-1 | NA | few | TGCGCCAGCAGCTTCGGGGACACCACCTACGAGCAGTACTTC | CASSFGDTTYEQYF
TRBJ2-1 | TRBV4-1 | TRBD2 | NA | TGCGCCAGCAGCCACAAGCGGGGGGGGGATGAGCAGTTCTTC | CASSHKRGGDEQFF
TRBJ2-7 | TRBV7-2 | NA | few | TGTGCCAGCAGCTCTAGGGGACCCTACGAGCAGTACTTC | CASSSRGPYEQYF